This entry is about one T cell receptor (beta chain). This CDR3 is 17 amino acids long. Germline V lookup: CDR1 SGHDT, CDR2 YYEEEE. With V trimmed by 3 bases and J by 5 bases, 10 bases remained unmatched. The data were produced by immunoSEQ multiplex PCR, yet TCRdb's version contains in-frame clones alone and is incomplete. The sample lists 15,000 to 20,000 clones, almost 85% occurring once. This entry comes from a study of PD-1 blockade in mismatch repair-deficient tumors. The TCR-sequenced patients were three responders to pembrolizumab. This sequence originates from an adult with mismatch repair-deficient cancer. The input for sequencing was PBMCs, taken before pembrolizumab treatment. J is TRBJ1-4 and V is TRBV5-6; 10 nucleotides agree with TRBD1. The CDR3 DNA follows: TGTGCCAGCAGCTACCTTGGGCCGGGACAGGGGAATGAAAAACTGTTTTTT. Protein product: CASSYLGPGQGNEKLFF.